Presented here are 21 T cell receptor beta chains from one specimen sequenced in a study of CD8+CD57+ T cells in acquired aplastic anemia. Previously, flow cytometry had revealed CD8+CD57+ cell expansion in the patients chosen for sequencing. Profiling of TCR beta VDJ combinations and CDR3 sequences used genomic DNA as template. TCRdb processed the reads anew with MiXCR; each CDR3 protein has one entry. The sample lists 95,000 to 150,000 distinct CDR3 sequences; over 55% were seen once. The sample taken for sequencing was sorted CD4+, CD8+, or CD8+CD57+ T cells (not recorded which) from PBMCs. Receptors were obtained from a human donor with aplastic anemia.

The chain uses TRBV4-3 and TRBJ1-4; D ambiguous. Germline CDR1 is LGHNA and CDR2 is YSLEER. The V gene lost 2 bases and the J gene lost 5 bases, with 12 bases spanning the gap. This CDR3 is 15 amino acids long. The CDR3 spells CASSQSPIANEKLFF. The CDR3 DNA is TGCGCCAGCAGCCAAAGTCCCATAGCGAATGAAAAACTGTTTTTT.

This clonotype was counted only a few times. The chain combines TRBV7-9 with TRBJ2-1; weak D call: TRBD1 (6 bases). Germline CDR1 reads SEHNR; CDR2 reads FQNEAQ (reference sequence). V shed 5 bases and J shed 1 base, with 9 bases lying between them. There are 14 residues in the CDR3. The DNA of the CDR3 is TGTGCCAGCAGCCGAGGGGGTTCCTACAATGAGCAGTTCTTC. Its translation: CASSRGGSYNEQFF.

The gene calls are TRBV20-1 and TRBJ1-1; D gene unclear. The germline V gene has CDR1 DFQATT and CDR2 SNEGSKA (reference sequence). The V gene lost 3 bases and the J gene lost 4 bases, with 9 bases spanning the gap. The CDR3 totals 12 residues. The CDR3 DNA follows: TGCAGTGCTAGTCCCCTAAGCACTGAAGCTTTCTTT. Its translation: CSASPLSTEAFF.

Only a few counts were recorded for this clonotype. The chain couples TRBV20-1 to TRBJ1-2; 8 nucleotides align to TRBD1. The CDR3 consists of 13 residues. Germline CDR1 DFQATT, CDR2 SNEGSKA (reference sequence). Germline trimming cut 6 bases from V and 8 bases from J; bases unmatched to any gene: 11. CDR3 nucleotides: TGCAGTGCCAAAGCCGAACAGGGGGGAGGCTACACCTTC. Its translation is CSAKAEQGGGYTF.

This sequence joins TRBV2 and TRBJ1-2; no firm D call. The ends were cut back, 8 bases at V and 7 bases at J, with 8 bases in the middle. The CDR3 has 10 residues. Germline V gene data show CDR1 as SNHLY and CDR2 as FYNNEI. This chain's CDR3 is CASPGGGYTF. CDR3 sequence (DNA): TGTGCCAGCCCCGGTGGTGGCTACACCTTC.

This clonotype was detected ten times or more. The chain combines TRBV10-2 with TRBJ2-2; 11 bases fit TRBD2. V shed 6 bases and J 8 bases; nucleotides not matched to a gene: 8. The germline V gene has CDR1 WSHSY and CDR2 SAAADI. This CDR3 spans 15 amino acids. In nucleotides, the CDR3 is TGCGCCAGCAGACAGACTAGCGGGAAAGCGGGGGAGCTGTTTTTT. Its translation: CASRQTSGKAGELFF.

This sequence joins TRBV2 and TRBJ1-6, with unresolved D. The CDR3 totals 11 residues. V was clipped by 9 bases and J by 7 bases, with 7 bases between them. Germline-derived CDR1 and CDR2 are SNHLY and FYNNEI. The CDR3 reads CASSENSPLHF. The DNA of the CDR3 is TGTGCCAGTTCGGAGAATTCACCCCTCCACTTT.

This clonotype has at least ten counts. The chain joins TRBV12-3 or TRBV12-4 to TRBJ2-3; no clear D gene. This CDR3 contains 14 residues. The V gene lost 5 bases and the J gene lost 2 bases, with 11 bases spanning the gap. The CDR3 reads CASSSSRSTDTQYF. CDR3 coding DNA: TGTGCCAGCAGTAGCTCCCGATCCACAGATACGCAGTATTTT.

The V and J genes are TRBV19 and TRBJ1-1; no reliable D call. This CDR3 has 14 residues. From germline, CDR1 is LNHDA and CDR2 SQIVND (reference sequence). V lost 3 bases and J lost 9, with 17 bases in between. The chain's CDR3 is CASSIIGQTAQAFF. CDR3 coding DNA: TGTGCCAGTAGTATTATTGGTCAAACGGCCCAAGCTTTCTTT.

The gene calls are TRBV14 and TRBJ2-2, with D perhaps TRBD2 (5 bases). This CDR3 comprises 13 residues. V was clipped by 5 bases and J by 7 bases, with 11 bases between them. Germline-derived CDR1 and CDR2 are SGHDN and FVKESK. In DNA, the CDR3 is TGTGCCAGCAGCTGGACCCGGGGCGGGGAGCTGTTTTTT. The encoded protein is CASSWTRGGELFF.

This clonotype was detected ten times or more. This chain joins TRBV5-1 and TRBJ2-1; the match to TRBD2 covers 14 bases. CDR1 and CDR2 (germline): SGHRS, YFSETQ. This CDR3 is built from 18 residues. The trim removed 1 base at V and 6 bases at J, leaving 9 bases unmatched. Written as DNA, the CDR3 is TGCGCCAGCAGCTTGTTCATTGGACTAGCGGGAGGAGGCAATGAGCAGTTCTTC. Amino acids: CASSLFIGLAGGGNEQFF.

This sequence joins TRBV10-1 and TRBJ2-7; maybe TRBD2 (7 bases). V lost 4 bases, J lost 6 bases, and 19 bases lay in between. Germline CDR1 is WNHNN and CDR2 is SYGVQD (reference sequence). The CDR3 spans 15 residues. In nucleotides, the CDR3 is TGCGCCAGCAGTGTGGGGGCGGCGGGAGAAATCGAGCAGTACTTC. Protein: CASSVGAAGEIEQYF.

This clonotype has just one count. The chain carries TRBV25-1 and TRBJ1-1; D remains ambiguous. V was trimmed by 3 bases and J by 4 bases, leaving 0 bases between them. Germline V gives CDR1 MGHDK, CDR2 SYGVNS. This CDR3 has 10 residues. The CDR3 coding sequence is TGTGCCAGCAGTGACACTGAAGCTTTCTTT. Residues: CASSDTEAFF.

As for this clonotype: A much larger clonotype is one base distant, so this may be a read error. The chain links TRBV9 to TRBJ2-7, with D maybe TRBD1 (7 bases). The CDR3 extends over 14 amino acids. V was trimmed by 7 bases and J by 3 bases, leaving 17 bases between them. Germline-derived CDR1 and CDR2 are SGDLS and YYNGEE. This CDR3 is CASGAGTEHYEQYF. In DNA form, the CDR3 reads TGTGCCAGCGGCGCGGGGACAGAGCACTACGAGCAGTACTTC.

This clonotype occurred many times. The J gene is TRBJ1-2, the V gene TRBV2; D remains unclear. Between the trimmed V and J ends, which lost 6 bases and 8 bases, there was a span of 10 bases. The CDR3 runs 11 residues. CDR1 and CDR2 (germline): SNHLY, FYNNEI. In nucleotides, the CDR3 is TGTGCCAGCAGGGCGGGGTGGGGCTACACCTTC. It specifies CASRAGWGYTF. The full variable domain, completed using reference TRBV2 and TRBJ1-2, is EPEVTQTPSHQVTQMGQEVILRCVPISNHLYFYWYRQILGQKVEFLVSFYNNEISEKSEIFDDQFSVERPDGSNFTLKIRSTKLEDSAMYFCASRAGWGYTFGSGTRLTVV.

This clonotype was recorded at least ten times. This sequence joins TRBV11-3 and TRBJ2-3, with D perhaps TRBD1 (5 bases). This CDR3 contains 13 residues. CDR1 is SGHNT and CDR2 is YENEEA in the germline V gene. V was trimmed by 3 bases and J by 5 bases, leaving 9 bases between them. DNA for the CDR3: TGTGCCAGCAGCTTCGGCAGGGAAGATACGCAGTATTTT. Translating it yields CASSFGREDTQYF.

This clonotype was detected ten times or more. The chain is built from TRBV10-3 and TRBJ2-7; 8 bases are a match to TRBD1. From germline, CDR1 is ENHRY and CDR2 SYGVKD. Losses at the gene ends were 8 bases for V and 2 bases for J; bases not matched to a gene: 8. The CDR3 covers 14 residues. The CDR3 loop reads CAILEDRAPYEQYF. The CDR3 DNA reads TGTGCCATCCTCGAGGACAGGGCCCCCTACGAGCAGTACTTC.

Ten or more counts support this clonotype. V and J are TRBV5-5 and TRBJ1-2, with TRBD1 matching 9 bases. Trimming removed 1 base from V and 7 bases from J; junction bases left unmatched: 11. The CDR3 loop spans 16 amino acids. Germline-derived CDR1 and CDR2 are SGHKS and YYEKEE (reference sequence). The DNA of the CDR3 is TGTGCCAGCAGCTTGTCGGGACGGACAGGGGAGGGTGGCTACACCTTC. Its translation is CASSLSGRTGEGGYTF.

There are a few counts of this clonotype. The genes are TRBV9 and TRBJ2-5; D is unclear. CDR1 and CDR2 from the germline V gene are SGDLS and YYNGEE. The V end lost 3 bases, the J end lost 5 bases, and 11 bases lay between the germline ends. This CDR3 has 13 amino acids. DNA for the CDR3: TGTGCCAGCAGCGAACCCAGTTCGGAGACCCAGTACTTC. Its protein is CASSEPSSETQYF.

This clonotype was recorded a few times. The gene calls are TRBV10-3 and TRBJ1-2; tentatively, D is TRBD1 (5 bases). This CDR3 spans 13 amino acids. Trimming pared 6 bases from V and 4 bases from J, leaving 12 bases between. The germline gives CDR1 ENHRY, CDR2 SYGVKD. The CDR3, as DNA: TGTGCCATCAGAGGTTGGGGGGGCTATGGCTACACCTTC. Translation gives CAIRGWGGYGYTF.

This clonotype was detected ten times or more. The CDR3 region is CATSDSQETQYF. CDR3 sequence (DNA): TGTGCCACCAGTGATTCACAAGAGACCCAGTACTTC. V is TRBV24-1 and J is TRBJ2-5; D call uncertain. Germline-derived CDR1 and CDR2 are KGHDR and SFDVKD. The ends were cut back, 2 bases at V and 2 bases at J, with 2 bases in the middle. This CDR3 contains 12 residues.